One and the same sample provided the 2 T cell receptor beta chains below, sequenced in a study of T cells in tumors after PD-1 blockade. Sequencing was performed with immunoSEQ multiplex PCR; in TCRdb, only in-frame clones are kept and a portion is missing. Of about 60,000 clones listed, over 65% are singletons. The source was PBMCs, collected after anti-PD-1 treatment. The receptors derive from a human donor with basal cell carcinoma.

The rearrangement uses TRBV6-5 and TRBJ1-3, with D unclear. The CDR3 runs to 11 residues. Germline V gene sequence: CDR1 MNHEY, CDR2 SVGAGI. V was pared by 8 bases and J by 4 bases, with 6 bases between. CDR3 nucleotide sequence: TGTGCCAGCTCAAGGGGAAACACCATATATTTT. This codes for CASSRGNTIYF.

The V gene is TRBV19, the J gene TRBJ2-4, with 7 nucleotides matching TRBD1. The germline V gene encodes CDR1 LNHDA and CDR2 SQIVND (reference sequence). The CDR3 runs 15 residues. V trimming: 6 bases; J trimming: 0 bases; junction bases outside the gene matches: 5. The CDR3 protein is CASRGQLLAKNIQYF. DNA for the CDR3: TGTGCCAGTAGGGGACAGCTCCTAGCCAAAAACATTCAGTACTTC.